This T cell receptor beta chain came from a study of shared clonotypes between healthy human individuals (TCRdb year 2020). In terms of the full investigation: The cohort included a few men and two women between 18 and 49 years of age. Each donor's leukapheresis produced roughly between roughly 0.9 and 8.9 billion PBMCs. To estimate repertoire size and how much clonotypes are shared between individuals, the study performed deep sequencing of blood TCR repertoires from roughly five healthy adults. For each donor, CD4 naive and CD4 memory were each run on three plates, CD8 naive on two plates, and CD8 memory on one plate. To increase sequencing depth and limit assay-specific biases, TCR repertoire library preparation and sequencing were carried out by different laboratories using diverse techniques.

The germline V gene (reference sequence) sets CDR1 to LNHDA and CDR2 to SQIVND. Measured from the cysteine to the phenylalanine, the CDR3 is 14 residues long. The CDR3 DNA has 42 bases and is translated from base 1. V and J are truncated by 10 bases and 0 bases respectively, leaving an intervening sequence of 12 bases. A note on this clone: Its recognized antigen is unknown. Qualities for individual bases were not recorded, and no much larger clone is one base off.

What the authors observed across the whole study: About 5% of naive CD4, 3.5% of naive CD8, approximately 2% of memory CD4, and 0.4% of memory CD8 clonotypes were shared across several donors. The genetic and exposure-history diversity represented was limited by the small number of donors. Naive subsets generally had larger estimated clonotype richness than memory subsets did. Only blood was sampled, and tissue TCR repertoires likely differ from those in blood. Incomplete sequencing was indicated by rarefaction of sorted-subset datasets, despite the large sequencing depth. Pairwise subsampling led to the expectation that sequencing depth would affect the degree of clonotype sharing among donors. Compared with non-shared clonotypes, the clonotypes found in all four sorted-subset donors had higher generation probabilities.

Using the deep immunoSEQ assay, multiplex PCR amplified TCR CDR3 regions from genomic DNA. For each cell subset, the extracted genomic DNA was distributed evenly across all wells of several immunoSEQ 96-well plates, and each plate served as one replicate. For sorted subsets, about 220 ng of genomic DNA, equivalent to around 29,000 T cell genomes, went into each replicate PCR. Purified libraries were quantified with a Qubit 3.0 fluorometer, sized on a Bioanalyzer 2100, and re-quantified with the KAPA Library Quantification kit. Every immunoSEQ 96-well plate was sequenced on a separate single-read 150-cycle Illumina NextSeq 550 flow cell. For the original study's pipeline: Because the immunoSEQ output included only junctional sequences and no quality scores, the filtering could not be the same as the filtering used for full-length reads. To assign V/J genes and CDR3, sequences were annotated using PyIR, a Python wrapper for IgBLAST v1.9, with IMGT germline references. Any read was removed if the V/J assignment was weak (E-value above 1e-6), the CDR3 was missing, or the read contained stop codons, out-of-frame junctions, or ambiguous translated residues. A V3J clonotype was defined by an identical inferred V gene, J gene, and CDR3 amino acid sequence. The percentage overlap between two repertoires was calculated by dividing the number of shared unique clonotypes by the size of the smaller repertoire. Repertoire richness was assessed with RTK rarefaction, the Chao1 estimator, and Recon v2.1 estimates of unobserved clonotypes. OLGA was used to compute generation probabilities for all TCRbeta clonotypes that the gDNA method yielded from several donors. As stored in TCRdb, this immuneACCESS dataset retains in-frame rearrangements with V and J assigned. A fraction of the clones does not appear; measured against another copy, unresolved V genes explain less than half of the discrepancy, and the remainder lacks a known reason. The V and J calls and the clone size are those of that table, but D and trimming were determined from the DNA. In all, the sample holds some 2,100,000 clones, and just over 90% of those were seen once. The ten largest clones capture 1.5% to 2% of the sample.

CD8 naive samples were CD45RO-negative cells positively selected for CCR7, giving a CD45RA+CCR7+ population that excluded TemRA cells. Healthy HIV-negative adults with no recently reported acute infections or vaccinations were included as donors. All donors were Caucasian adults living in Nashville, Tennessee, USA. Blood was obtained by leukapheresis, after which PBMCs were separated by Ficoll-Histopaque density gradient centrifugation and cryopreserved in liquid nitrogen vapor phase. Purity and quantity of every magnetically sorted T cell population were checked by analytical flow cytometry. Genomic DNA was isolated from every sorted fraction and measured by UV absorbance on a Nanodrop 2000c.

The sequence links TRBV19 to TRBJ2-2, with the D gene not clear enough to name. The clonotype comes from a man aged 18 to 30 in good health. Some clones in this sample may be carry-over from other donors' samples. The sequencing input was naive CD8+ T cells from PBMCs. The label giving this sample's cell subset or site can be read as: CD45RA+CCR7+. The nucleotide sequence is TGTGCCACCGAAGGCGTCTCGAACACCGGGGAGCTGTTTTTT. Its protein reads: CATEGVSNTGELFF.